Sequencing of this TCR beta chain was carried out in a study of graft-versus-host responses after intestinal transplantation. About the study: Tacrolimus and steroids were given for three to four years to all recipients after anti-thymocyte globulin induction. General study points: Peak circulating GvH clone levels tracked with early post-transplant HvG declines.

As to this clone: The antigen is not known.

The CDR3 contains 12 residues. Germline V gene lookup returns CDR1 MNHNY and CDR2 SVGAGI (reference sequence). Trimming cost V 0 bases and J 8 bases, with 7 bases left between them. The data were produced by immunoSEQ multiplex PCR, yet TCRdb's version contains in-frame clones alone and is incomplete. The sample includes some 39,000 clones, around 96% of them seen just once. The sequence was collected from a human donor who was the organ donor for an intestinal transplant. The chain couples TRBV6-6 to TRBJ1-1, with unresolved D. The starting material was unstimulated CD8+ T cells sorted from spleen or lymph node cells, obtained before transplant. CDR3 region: CASSYSIEEAFF. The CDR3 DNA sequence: TGTGCCAGCAGTTACTCGATTGAGGAAGCTTTCTTT.